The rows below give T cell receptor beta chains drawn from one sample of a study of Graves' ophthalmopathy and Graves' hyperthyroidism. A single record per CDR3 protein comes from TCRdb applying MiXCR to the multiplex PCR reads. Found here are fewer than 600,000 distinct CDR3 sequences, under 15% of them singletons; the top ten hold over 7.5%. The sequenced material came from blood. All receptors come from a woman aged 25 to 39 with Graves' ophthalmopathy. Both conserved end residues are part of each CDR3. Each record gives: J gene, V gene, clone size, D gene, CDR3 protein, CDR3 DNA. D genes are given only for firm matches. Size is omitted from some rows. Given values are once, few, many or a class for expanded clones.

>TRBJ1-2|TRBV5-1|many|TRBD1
CASSPREGQNYGYTF
TGCGCCAGCAGCCCGAGGGAGGGACAGAACTATGGCTACACCTTC
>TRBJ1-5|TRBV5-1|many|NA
CASSLDAPGQPQHF
TGCGCCAGCAGCTTGGATGCACCCGGGCAGCCCCAGCATTTT
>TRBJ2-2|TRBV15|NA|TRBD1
CATSSPDRVTGELFF
TGTGCCACCAGCAGCCCCGACAGGGTTACCGGGGAGCTGTTTTTT
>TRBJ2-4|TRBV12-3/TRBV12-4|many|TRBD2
CASSSGGDIQYF
TGTGCCAGCAGTTCGGGGGGAGACATTCAGTACTTC
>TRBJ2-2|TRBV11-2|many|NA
CASSPRMGGTGELFF
TGTGCCAGCAGCCCCCGCATGGGCGGGACCGGGGAGCTGTTTTTT
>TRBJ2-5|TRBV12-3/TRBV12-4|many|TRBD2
CASSSDRLAETQYF
TGTGCCAGCAGTTCCGACCGACTAGCTGAGACCCAGTACTTC
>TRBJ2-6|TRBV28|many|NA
CASSSRMGRDGANVLTF
TGTGCCAGCAGCTCCCGTATGGGTCGGGATGGGGCCAACGTCCTGACTTTC
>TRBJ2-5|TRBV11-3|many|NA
CASSLEVGQETQYF
TGTGCCAGCAGCTTAGAGGTGGGGCAAGAGACCCAGTACTTC
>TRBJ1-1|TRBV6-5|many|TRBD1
CASSFRDRAKSNTEAFF
TGTGCCAGCAGTTTCCGGGACAGAGCCAAATCGAACACTGAAGCTTTCTTT
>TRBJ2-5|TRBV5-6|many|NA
CASSSTGRQETQYF
TGTGCCAGCAGCTCAACGGGACGGCAAGAGACCCAGTACTTC
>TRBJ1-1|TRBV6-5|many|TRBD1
CASSYLGTGIGAFF
TGTGCCAGCAGCTACCTCGGGACAGGGATTGGAGCTTTCTTT
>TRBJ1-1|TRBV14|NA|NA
CASSQVEGKSAEAFF
TGTGCCAGCAGCCAAGTGGAGGGGAAGTCCGCTGAAGCTTTCTTT
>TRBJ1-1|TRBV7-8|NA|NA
CASSLSDRSNTEAFF
TGTGCCAGCAGCTTAAGTGACAGGTCGAACACTGAAGCTTTCTTT
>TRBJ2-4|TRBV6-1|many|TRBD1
CASSDWTGPHKNIQYF
TGTGCCAGCAGTGATTGGACAGGTCCACACAAAAACATTCAGTACTTC
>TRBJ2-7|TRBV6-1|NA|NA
CASTQTSRAPYEQYF
TGTGCCAGCACCCAAACCTCTAGAGCCCCCTACGAGCAGTACTTC